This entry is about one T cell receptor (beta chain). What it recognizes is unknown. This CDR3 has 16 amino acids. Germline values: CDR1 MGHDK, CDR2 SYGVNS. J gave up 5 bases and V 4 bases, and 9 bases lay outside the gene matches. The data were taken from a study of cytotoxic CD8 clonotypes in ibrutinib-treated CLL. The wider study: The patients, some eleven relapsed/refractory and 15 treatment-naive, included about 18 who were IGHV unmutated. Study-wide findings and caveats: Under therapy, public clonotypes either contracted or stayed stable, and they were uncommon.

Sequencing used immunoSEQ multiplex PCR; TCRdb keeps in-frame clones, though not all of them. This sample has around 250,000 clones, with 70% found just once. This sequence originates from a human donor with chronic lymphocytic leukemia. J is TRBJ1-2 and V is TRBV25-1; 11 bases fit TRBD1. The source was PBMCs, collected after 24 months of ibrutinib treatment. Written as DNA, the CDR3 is TGTGCCAGCAGTGGGACAGGGGGCGACATGAGGTATGGCTACACCTTC. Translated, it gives CASSGTGGDMRYGYTF.